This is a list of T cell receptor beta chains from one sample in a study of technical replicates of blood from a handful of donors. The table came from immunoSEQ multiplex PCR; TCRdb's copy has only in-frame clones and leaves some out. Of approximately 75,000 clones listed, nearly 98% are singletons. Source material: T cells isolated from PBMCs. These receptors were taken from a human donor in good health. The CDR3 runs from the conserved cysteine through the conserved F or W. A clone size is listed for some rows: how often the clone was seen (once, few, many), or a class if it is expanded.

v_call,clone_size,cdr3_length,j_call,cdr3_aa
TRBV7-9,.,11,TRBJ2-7,CASKRVYEQYF
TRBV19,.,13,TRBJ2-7,CASKARGSYEQYF
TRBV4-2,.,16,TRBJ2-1,CASSQDASEGGNEQFF
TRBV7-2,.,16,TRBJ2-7,CASSLGAGVLPYEQYF
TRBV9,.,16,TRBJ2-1,CASSWTSGSGYNEQFF
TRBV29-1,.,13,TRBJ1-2,CSVEVSTRTGYTF
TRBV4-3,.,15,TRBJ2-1,CASSQTGGGYNEQFF
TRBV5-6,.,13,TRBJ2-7,CASSWGQSYEQYF
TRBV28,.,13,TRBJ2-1,CASSLQGVNEQFF
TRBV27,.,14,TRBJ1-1,CASRDPGVNTEAFF
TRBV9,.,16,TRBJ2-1,CASSVAGASNYNEQFF
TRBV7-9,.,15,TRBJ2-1,CASSLEQGPYNEQFF
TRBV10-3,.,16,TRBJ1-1,CAIRPGGDRGGDEAFF
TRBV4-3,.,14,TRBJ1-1,CASSQGTANTEAFF
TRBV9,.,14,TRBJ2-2,CASSEGLSTGELFF
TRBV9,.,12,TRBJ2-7,CASSSTGSEQYF
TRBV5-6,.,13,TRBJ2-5,CASSGLIQETQYF
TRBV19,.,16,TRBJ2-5,CASSIEARVSSETQYF
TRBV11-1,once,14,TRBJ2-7,CASSLLAGGYEQYF
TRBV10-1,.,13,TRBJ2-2,CASSAQGTGELFF
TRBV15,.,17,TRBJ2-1,CATSSELWAGGDNEQFF
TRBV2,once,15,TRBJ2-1,CASRDINGGTVEQFF
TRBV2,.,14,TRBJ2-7,CASRWTSGNDEQYF
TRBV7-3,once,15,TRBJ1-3,CASSLNGRGGHTIYF
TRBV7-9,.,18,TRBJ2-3,CASSLGPLAGPLTDTQYF
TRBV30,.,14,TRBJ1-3,CAWSGGERGNTIYF
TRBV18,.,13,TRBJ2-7,CASSPADFYEQYF
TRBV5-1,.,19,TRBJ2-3,CASSWGRASGRHRTDTQYF
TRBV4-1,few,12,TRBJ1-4,CASSQETGKLFF
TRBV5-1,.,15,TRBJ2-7,CASSLEELRSYEQYF
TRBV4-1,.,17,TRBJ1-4,CASSQVGGKATNEKLFF
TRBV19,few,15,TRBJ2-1,CASSNFGTSENEQFF
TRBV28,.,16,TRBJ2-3,CASSWGQGPNTDTQYF
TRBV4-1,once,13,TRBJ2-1,CASSRTAGYEQFF
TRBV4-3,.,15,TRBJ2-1,CASSQDRGGRNEQFF
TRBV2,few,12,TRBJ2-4,CASTSAATIQYF
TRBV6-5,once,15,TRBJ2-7,CASSYSTSGRGEQYF
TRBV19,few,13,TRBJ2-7,CASSRTGSYEQYF
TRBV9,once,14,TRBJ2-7,CASSVRRDPYEQYF
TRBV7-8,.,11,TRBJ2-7,CTSGRGYEQYF
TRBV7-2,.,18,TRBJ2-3,CASSLAWISGSSTDTQYF
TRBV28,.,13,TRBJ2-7,CASTSGLAGYEYF
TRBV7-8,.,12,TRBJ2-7,CASSQDSYEQYF
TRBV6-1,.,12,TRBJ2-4,CASSEVLASQVF
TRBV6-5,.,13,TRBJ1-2,CASSTRGSYGYTF
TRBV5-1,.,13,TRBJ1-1,CASSLVRNTEAFF
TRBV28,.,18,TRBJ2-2,CASSTHGTSGTITGELFF